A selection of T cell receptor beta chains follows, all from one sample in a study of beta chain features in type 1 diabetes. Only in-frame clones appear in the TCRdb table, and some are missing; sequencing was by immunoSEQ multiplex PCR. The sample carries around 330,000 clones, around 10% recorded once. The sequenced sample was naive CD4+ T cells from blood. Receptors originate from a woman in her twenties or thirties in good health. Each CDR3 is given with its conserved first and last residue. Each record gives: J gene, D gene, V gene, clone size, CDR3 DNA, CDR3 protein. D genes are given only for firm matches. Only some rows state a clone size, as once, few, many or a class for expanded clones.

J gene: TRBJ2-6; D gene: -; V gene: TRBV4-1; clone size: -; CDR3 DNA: TGCGCCAGCAGCCTCTACGTCGGAGGGGGCGCCCCGTCGGGGGCCAACGTCCTGACTTTC; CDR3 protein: CASSLYVGGGAPSGANVLTF
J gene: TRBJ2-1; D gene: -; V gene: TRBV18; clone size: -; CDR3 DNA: TGTGCCAGCGGACCGGGACTCGCCCTAGGTGAGCAGTTCTTC; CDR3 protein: CASGPGLALGEQFF
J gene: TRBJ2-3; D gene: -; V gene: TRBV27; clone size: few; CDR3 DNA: TGTGCCAGCAGCGACACAGGGATTCCAGATACGCAGTATTTT; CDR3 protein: CASSDTGIPDTQYF
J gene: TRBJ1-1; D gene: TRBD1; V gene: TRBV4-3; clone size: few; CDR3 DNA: TGCGCCAGCAGCCAAGAAGGCTCGTTATACGGGACAGGGTACACTGAAGCTTTCTTT; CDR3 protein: CASSQEGSLYGTGYTEAFF
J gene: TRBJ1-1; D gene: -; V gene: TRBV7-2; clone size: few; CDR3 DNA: TGTGCCAGCAGGTCAATGCAGAATATGAACACTGAAGCTTTCTTT; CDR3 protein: CASRSMQNMNTEAFF
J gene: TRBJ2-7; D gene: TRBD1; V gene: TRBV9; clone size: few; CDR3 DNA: TGTGCCAGCAGCCCGAGTCAGGGGGCAATTCCCCTTAGCTCCTACGAGCAGTACTTC; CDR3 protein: CASSPSQGAIPLSSYEQYF
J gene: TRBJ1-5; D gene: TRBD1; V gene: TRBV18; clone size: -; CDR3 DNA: TGTGCCAGCTCACGCATAACAGGGGGCAATCAGCCCCAGCATTTT; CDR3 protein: CASSRITGGNQPQHF
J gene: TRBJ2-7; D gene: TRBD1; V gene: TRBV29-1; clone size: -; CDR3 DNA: TGCAGCGTTACGGGGACAGCCAATCCCTACGAGCAGTACTTC; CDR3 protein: CSVTGTANPYEQYF
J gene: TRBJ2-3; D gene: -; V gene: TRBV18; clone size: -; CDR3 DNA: TGTGCCAGCTCTTTCCGAGCCAAAGGGAGGCCCGTAGATACGCAGTATTTT; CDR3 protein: CASSFRAKGRPVDTQYF
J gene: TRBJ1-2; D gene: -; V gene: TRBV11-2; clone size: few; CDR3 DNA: TGTGCCAGCAGCTATATGACAGGATCGATTGGGTGGAGCTACACCTTC; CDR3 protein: CASSYMTGSIGWSYTF
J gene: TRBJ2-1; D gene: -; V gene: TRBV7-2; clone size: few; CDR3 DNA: TGTGCCAGCAGCTTGGCGGGAACCGACAATGAGCAGTTCTTC; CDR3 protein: CASSLAGTDNEQFF
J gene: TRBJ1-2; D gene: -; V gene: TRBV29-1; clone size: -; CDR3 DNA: TGCAGCGTTGAAGCCCCTAGGCAGGGGCTATATGGCTACACCTTC; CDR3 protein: CSVEAPRQGLYGYTF
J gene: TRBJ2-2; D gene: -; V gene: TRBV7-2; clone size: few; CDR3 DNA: TGTGCCAGCAGCCTCGGACAGTTGAACACCGGGGAGCTGTTTTTT; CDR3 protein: CASSLGQLNTGELFF
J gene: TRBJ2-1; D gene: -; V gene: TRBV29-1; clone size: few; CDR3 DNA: TGCAGCGTGACTACACCCCCTATACGGAATGAGCAGTTCTTC; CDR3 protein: CSVTTPPIRNEQFF
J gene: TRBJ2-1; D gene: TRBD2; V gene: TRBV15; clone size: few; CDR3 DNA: TGTGCCACCAGCAGAGATAGAGGGACTAGGAACAATGAGCAGTTCTTC; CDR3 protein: CATSRDRGTRNNEQFF
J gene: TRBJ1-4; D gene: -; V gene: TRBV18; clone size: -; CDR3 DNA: TGTGCCAGCTCACCGGAGACAGGCACTAATGAAAAACTGTTTTTT; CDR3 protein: CASSPETGTNEKLFF
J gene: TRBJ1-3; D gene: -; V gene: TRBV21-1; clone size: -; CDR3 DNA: TGTGCCAGCAGGTCAGGGACAGCCTCTGGAAACACCATATATTTT; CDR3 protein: CASRSGTASGNTIYF
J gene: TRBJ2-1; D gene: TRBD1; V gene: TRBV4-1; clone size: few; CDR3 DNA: TGCGCCAGCAGCCAGATTCCGGGACAGGTGGCCAATGAGCAGTTCTTC; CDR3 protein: CASSQIPGQVANEQFF
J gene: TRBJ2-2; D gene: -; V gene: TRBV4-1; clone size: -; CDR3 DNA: TGCGCCAGCAGCCAAAGACCTTACAGGAACACCGGGGAGCTGTTTTTT; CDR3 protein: CASSQRPYRNTGELFF
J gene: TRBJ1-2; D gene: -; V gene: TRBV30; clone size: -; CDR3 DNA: TGTGCCTGGAAAATTGTCCGCCTAGTTCCTAGCTATGGCTACACCTTC; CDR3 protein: CAWKIVRLVPSYGYTF
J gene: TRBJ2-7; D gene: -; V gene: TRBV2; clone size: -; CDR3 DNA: TGTGCCAGCAACGTAGCGGAATCTTCCTACGAGCAGTACTTC; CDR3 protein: CASNVAESSYEQYF
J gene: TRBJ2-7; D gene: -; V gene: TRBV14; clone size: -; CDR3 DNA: TGTGCCAGCAGCCACAGGAACGAGCAGTACTTC; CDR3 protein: CASSHRNEQYF
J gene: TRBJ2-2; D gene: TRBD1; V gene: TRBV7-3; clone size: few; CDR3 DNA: TGTGCCAGCAGCTTCACAGGGGGCGGGGAGCTGTTTTTT; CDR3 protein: CASSFTGGGELFF
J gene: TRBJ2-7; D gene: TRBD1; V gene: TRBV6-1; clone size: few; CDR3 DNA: TGTGCCAGCAATAACAGGGGTTACGAGCAGTACTTC; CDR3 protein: CASNNRGYEQYF
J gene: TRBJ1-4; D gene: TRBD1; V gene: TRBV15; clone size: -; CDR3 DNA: TGTGCCACCGGCCGGGACAGGATTAATGAAAAACTGTTTTTT; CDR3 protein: CATGRDRINEKLFF
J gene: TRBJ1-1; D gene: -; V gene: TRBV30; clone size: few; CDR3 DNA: TGTGCCTGGAGTGGACAGATGAACACTGAAGCTTTCTTT; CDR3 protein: CAWSGQMNTEAFF
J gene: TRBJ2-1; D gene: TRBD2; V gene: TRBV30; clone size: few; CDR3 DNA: TGTGCCTCCTCACAAGCGGGAGGGCGGGATGAGCAGTTCTTC; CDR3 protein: CASSQAGGRDEQFF
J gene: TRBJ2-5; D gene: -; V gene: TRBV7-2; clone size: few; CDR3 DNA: TGTGCCAGCAGCTTAGCGGGAGGTAGAGAGACCCAGTACTTC; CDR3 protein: CASSLAGGRETQYF
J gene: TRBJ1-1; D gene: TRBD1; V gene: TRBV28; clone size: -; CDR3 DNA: TGTGCCAGCAGCCGGACGGGACAGGGGGGTTTCACTGAAGCTTTCTTT; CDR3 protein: CASSRTGQGGFTEAFF
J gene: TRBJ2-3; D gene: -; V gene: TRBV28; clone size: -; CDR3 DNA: TGTGCCAGCGAGGACGCAGGTCGGGCAGGGAATAAGTATTTT; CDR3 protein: CASEDAGRAGNKYF
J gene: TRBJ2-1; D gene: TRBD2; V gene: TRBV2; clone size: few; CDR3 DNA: TGTGCCAACGGACTAGCGGGAGGGCCTAGCGTGCAGTTCTTC; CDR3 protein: CANGLAGGPSVQFF
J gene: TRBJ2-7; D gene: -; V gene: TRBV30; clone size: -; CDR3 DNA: TGTGCCTGGACCCGGAGTTCCTACGAGCAGTACTTC; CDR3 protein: CAWTRSSYEQYF
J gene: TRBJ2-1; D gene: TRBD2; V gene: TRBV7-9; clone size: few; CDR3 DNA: TGTGCCAGCAGCTTATTTGGAGCGGGAGTGGTAAATGAGCAGTTCTTC; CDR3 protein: CASSLFGAGVVNEQFF